The present T cell receptor beta chain was sequenced within a study of cytomegalovirus exposure and HLA in healthy donors (dated by TCRdb to 2016 to 2017). Broadly, across the study: In an earlier analysis of around 540 of the donors, approximately 300 Gb of sequence data and 120 million or so unique TCR beta sequences from roughly 180 million T cells were reported. An early release covering around 630 HLA-typed donors comprised roughly 300 gigabases of sequencing data and roughly 86 million unique TCR sequences. The genetic ancestry cluster associated with self-reported Caucasian donors included about four fifths of the 300 to 400 genotyped donors. The study aimed to test whether cataloging public T cell receptors could reveal signatures of past pathogen exposure. The study used immunosequencing to profile the T cell repertoires of hundreds of subjects and linked those repertoires to cytomegalovirus serostatus. Besides the first cohort of more than 650 subjects, a separate validation cohort made up of roughly 130 different subjects was used. To predict cytomegalovirus infection status, the study brought together high-throughput TCR immunosequencing, statistical association of individual TCRs with disease status, and machine learning. To study patterns of TCR occurrence, a later analysis re-analyzed previously published TCR beta repertoires from 666 donors and added high-resolution HLA genotyping. Rather than drawing on any new phenotypic data, the later analysis identified candidate immune exposures from TCR beta sequences and the way those sequences occurred across donors. In an earlier analysis of roughly 600 of the donors, high-throughput TCR beta sequencing was used to judge whether each TCR beta V gene segment behaved as functional or pseudogenic. Donor age, sex, ethnicity and CMV serostatus were collected together with the repertoire data. A later genetic analysis used genome-wide SNP genotypes for 398 of the 666 donors, treating that subset as a discovery cohort. Every repertoire in the discovery cohort had been generated on one and the same sequencing platform. HLA typing covered class I and class II loci at four-digit resolution. The number of donors typed differed by locus, with 629-630 for A, B, C, DRB1 and DQB1, roughly 520 for DQA1, approximately 580 for DPA1, and some 440 for DPB1. A few DR-DQ haplotypes were treated as single units for association and clustering because of strong linkage in the cohort. On average, over 200,000 unique TCR beta nucleotide sequences were sequenced per donor among more than 350 genotyped donors of the cohort, with 15% to 20% of those sequences being non-productive. General findings and caveats noted by the study authors: A further reported finding was that TCR beta sequences accurately predicted the HLA-A and HLA-B alleles for most subjects in the first cohort. According to a later analysis, most CMV-associated TCR beta chains appeared to be HLA-restricted, and the HLA associations seemed to be driven largely by CMV exposure. While some public TCRs were present in many individuals, most TCR sequences turned up only very rarely across donors. The authors suggested that the approach could potentially be extended to other disease states and immunological phenotypes. When HLA alleles, especially DR and DQ, strongly co-occurred, attributing TCR associations to individual alleles was difficult. In an earlier analysis of 587 of the donors, most TCR beta V segments appeared in productive rearrangements about 87% or about 30% of the time, broadly matching IMGT annotations. Cytomegalovirus status was reported to be diagnosed by the classifier with high specificity and sensitivity in both the original and validation cohorts. In a later analysis, TCR association rates were found to vary across HLA loci, with the most associated TCRs seen for DRB1 alleles and the fewest for HLA-C alleles. In this cohort, only TCR beta chains were sequenced, and detectable features were limited by the absence of alpha or paired-chain data. A later genetic analysis reported fewer N-insertions in productive TCRs among donors in an Asian-associated ancestry cluster than the roughly 670-donor mean. A group of highly shared sequence variants was considered likely to be a technical artifact of the sequencing pipeline. Linkage disequilibrium might explain the correlated functional status among segregating V segments, but an unknown experimental factor could not be ruled out. A few of the identified cytomegalovirus-associated TCR beta chains were confirmed in vitro to be specific for cytomegalovirus antigens. In a later analysis, several top co-occurrence clusters were reported to appear linked to parvovirus B19, influenza, CMV and Epstein-Barr virus. CMV serostatus was the only immune exposure information available for the cohort. An association between a missense DCLRE1C variant and V-gene and J-gene trimming of TCR beta chains was found in a later genetic analysis and replicated in an independent cohort. Some IMGT-functional V segments, including TRBV6-2 and TRBV6-3, could not be distinguished by the 87-base-pair reads and were therefore excluded. Because counts were too low, roughly 16 rarely observed V segments, including chromosome 9 orphons, were left out of the earlier analysis of 587 of the donors. In a later analysis, some 17,000 TCR beta sequences were associated with specific HLA alleles at a false discovery rate of 0.05. The presence/absence analyses assumed that sequencing depth was roughly uniform across donors, and that assumption may not be true. In a later analysis, HLA-associated TCR beta chains showed more clonal expansion and lower generation probabilities than non-associated chains that were equally common. Because HLA typing was missing for some donors at each locus, association tests included only the typed subset. The study listed approximately 150 TCR beta chains as associated with cytomegalovirus.

In total, approximately 610 healthy bone marrow donors made up the cohort. At the time of sampling, all cohort members were nominally healthy, though unrecorded immune exposures were likely present. The donor was CMV seronegative and was included in the group of several hundred seronegative cohort members. Every donor gave a peripheral blood sample, and the peripheral blood mononuclear cells from that sample were used for TCR beta sequencing. The Qiagen DNeasy Blood Extraction Kit was used to extract genomic DNA from the blood cell samples. Including cysteine and phenylalanine, the CDR3 has 16 amino acids. Only the CDR3 region is kept as DNA, spanning 48 bases read in frame from base 1. V lost 2 bases and J lost 1 base; the stretch between them is 15 bases long. From a lookup of the germline V gene, CDR1 and CDR2 are MNHEY and SVGAGI. Preparation of the library involved the immunoSEQ multiplex PCR assay. For the multiplex PCR, a mixture combining 60 forward primers for TCR Vbeta segments and 13 reverse primers for TCR Jbeta segments was used. The CDR3 region of rearranged TCR beta genes was amplified from genomic DNA by a multiplex PCR assay. Amplified TCR beta libraries were sequenced as 87-base-pair reads on the Illumina HiSeq System. The paper's processing steps were these. A later analysis tallied 70 million to 100 million unique TCR beta chains across the roughly 610 repertoires, and some 10 million of those chains were shared by two or more donors. A nearest-neighbor algorithm error-corrected the raw reads and collapsed the reads into unique sequences, merging closely related sequences to remove PCR and sequencing errors. Alignment of CDR3 sequences to IMGT reference sequences was used to assign V, D and J gene segments. For a sequence to be retained, a match of at least six nucleotides to both a V gene segment and a J gene segment was required. Rearrangements were classified as productive when the CDR3 lacked stop codons and remained in frame with V and J, and all other rearrangements were classified as non-productive. Following IMGT convention, CDR3 was defined as the stretch from the second conserved V-encoded cysteine to the conserved J-encoded phenylalanine. The earlier analysis of 500 to 600 of the donors excluded sequences that lacked an unambiguous match to a single V gene segment. In an earlier analysis of approximately 610 of the donors, V segments were called functional above 56.7% productive rearrangements and were called segregating when the between-donor standard deviation exceeded 5%. To diagnose cytomegalovirus status from the catalog of TCR beta chain sequences, a statistical classification framework was built. A later analysis assigned V and J genes by comparing TCR nucleotide sequences with IMGT/GENE-DB human TR gene sequences. The TCRdist pipeline was used in a later analysis to assign CDR3 sequences and most-parsimonious VDJ recombination scenarios. In a later analysis, each TCR beta chain was defined by its CDR3 amino acid sequence together with its V-gene family, and reads without a unique V-gene family were excluded. A later analysis removed 592 highly shared, low-generation-probability nucleotide sequences to deal with suspected cross-contamination and a sequencing artifact. For each public chain, a later analysis derived a clonal expansion index from normalized ranks of inferred template counts within each repertoire. In a later analysis, generation probabilities were computed with a VDJ recombination model fitted to out-of-frame rearrangements, and the resulting probabilities were checked against IGoR. Hypergeometric tests were used in a later analysis to score TCR-TCR, TCR-HLA and TCR-CMV co-occurrence, with a repertoire-size bias correction applied to the TCR pairs. False discovery rates were estimated in a later analysis by permuting HLA or CMV assignments 20 times. In a later analysis, co-occurring TCRs were grouped using DBSCAN, with TCRdist sequence similarity added in when clustering inside HLA-allele-positive subsets. Repertoires with fewer than 30,000 or more than 120,000 public chains were left out of co-occurrence clustering, as were five repertoires with anomalous nucleotide sharing. Here the immuneACCESS table is served through TCRdb, limited to in-frame sequences with V and J called. Missing clones are a known gap in these copies; in checked studies unresolved V genes cover under half, and the rest lacks a known reason. V, J and clone size are taken as reported in that table, and D and trimming were inferred from the DNA itself. For this sample the table gives roughly 200,000 clones, of which about 82% were detected only once. 2.5% to 3% of the sample is taken by the ten largest.

This clone was counted once. This clone's antigen is unknown. Base qualities are missing; no much larger clone stands one base away. This clonotype was sampled from a man between 25 and 39 years old in good health and CMV-seronegative. The rearrangement joined TRBV6-5 to TRBJ2-7; possibly the D gene is TRBD2, per 5 matching bases. Sequencing used PBMCs. The DNA reads as follows: TGTGCCAGCAGTTACGGTTGGACTCAAGATTCCTACGAGCAGTACTTC. Its translation is CASSYGWTQDSYEQYF.